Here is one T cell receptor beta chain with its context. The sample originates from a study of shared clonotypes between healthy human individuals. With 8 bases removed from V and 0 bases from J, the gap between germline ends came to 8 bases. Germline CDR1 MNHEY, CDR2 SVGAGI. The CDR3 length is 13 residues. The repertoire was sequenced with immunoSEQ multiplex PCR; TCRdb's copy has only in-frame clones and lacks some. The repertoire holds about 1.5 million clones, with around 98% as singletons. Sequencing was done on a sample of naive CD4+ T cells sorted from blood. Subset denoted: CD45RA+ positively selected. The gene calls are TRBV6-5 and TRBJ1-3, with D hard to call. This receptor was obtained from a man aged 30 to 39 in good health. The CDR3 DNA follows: TGTGCCAGCGGGGAGGCCTCTGGAAACACCATATATTTT. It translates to CASGEASGNTIYF.